These 18 T cell receptor beta chains originate from one sample sequenced in a study of radiation and T cells in renal cell carcinoma. Time point meaning: baseline pretreatment blood. The treatment: 15 Gy SBRT to primary tumor, nephrectomy 4 weeks later. Sequencing used immunoSEQ multiplex PCR; TCRdb keeps in-frame clones, though not all of them. The data contain approximately 120,000 clones, around 84% of them singletons. The specimen comprised blood, sampled from a patient whose treatment included radiotherapy and nephrectomy. These receptors all come from a woman between 55 and 75 years old with renal cell carcinoma.

A few counts support this clone. This sequence joins TRBV5-1 and TRBJ2-3; 9 positions match TRBD1. This CDR3 comprises 16 residues. Germline CDR1 is SGHRS and CDR2 is YFSETQ. Unmatched junction bases numbered 8, after V lost 0 bases and J lost 6 bases. The DNA for the CDR3 is TGCGCCAGCAGCTTGGCGAAAGGACAGGGGCTCGATACGCAGTATTTT. This codes for CASSLAKGQGLDTQYF.

The gene calls are TRBV30 and TRBJ1-4; no firm D call. Per germline, CDR1 GTSNPN and CDR2 SVGIG (reference sequence). The CDR3 has 15 amino acids. V was shortened by 0 bases and J by 0 bases, with 8 bases between the two germline ends. CDR3: CAWSVLGTTNEKLFF. The CDR3 DNA is TGTGCCTGGAGTGTCCTCGGGACAACTAATGAAAAACTGTTTTTT.

The chain carries TRBV9 and TRBJ2-7, with TRBD2 matching over 11 bases. V lost 4 bases and J lost 2; bases outside the gene matches: 5. Germline V lookup: CDR1 SGDLS, CDR2 YYNGEE. The CDR3 spans 15 residues. The CDR3 region has the DNA TGTGCCAGCAGCCCCGGGACTAGCGGTACCTACGAGCAGTACTTC. This codes for CASSPGTSGTYEQYF.

CDR3: CASSLEGTGGTDTQYF. DNA of the CDR3: TGCGCCAGCAGCTTGGAAGGGACAGGGGGCACAGATACGCAGTATTTT. The chain links TRBV5-1 to TRBJ2-3, with 10 bases that match TRBD1. Looked up from germline, CDR1 is SGHRS and CDR2 is YFSETQ. The V and J ends lost 0 bases and 1 base, in that order; junction bases with no gene match: 2. This CDR3 contains 16 residues.

The gene calls are TRBV6-1 and TRBJ2-5; possibly TRBD1 or TRBD2 for D (6 bases each). Trimming cost V 4 bases and J 5 bases, with 11 bases left between them. Germline V gene data show CDR1 as MNHNS and CDR2 as SASEGT. The CDR3 loop spans 13 amino acids. CDR3 DNA: TGTGCCAGCAGTGTGGGGGGCAGGGAGACCCAGTACTTC. Translation: CASSVGGRETQYF.

The rearrangement uses TRBV5-8 and TRBJ1-2; D may be TRBD1 (5 bases). Deletions cut 4 bases from V and 4 bases from J, with 11 bases between. Per germline, CDR1 SGHTS and CDR2 YDEGEE. This CDR3 spans 13 amino acids. The CDR3 loop reads CASSTHGGYGYTF. CDR3 DNA sequence: TGTGCCAGCAGCACACACGGGGGCTATGGCTACACCTTC.

A remark on this clone: Within the sample, other DNA sequences also encode this same CDR3. The chain is built from TRBV27 and TRBJ2-6; no firm D call. This CDR3 comprises 14 residues. CDR1 is MNHEY and CDR2 is SMNVEV in the germline V gene (reference sequence). Trimming stripped 3 bases from V and 0 bases from J, with 3 bases between. The CDR3 DNA reads TGTGCCAGCAGTTTTAGCTCTGGGGCCAACGTCCTGACTTTC. This sequence encodes CASSFSSGANVLTF.

V gene TRBV28 combines with J gene TRBJ2-7; 10 positions agree with TRBD1. The V gene end was trimmed by 6 bases and the J gene end by 5 bases; junction bases not matched to a gene: 10. Germline values: CDR1 MDHEN, CDR2 SYDVKM. The CDR3 spans 15 residues. The CDR3 is CASSTRQGALHEQYF. CDR3 DNA: TGTGCCAGCAGCACAAGACAGGGGGCGTTGCACGAGCAGTACTTC.

The chain joins TRBV27 to TRBJ2-4; D gene unclear. The CDR3 sequence is 11 residues long. Trimming cost V 7 bases and J 7 bases, with 8 bases left between them. Germline V gene sequence: CDR1 MNHEY, CDR2 SMNVEV (reference sequence). Written as DNA, the CDR3 is TGTGCCAGCAAGGGCCCTAACATTCAGTACTTC. Its translation is CASKGPNIQYF.

CDR3 loop: CASSEASGTDTQYF. CDR3 DNA: TGTGCCAGCAGTGAAGCTAGCGGGACGGATACGCAGTATTTT. This sequence joins TRBV6-1 and TRBJ2-3, with 8 positions matching TRBD2. J lost 6 bases, V lost 0 bases, and 2 bases had no gene match. From germline, CDR1 is MNHNS and CDR2 SASEGT. This CDR3 contains 14 residues.

The chain carries TRBV5-4 and TRBJ2-2; D perhaps matches TRBD1 (5 bases). Trimming took 1 base from V and 1 from J, leaving 5 bases between them. Germline V gene lookup returns CDR1 SGHNT and CDR2 YYREEE (reference sequence). The CDR3 loop spans 14 amino acids. CDR3 amino acids: CASSLTGNTGELFF. In DNA, the CDR3 is TGTGCCAGCAGCTTGACAGGGAACACCGGGGAGCTGTTTTTT.

The V call is TRBV5-1, the J call TRBJ2-5; D possibly corresponds to TRBD2 (5 bases). The V gene's germline CDR1 is SGHRS and CDR2 YFSETQ. V was clipped by 2 bases and J by 1 base, with 12 bases between them. This CDR3 region has 15 residues. CDR3 sequence reads: CASSFQEVTQETQYF. CDR3 sequence (DNA): TGCGCCAGCAGCTTTCAGGAGGTAACCCAAGAGACCCAGTACTTC.

The V gene is TRBV7-9, the J gene TRBJ1-6; possible D gene TRBD1, 5 bases. Germline-derived CDR1 and CDR2 are SEHNR and FQNEAQ (reference sequence). The length of the CDR3 is 13 residues. Trimming stripped 4 bases from V and 15 bases from J, with 16 bases between. The CDR3 reads CASSSGAAEVLHF. The CDR3 nucleotides are TGTGCCAGCAGCTCTGGGGCGGCTGAGGTCCTCCACTTT. The full variable domain, with the rest looked up from reference TRBV7-9 and TRBJ1-6, is DTGVSQNPRHKITKRGQNVTFRCDPISEHNRLYWYRQTLGQGPEFLTYFQNEAQLEKSRLLSDRFSAERPKGSFSTLEIQRTEQGDSAMYLCASSSGAAEVLHFGNGTRLTVT.

This clone was counted a few times. The rearrangement joins TRBV6-1 to TRBJ1-1; D remains ambiguous. The V gene's germline CDR1 is MNHNS and CDR2 SASEGT. The CDR3 runs to 12 residues. V lost 3 bases and J lost 5, with 7 bases in between. CDR3 protein: CASSDVGTEAFF. The CDR3 DNA reads as TGTGCCAGCAGTGATGTGGGGACTGAAGCTTTCTTT.

The rearrangement uses TRBV2 and TRBJ1-3; 8 bases agree with TRBD1. J gave up 1 base and V 6 bases, and 17 bases lay outside the gene matches. This CDR3 is 19 amino acids long. CDR1 and CDR2 (germline): SNHLY, FYNNEI. The CDR3 bases are TGTGCCAGCAGGCCCTCCTTAGGGACAGGAGGGAGGTCTGGAAACACCATATATTTT. It codes for CASRPSLGTGGRSGNTIYF.

This clone was counted a few times. The identical CDR3 is also encoded by other nucleotide sequences in the sample. The chain employs TRBV19 and TRBJ1-5; D remains ambiguous. The germline V gene has CDR1 LNHDA and CDR2 SQIVND (reference sequence). V was trimmed by 1 base and J by 1 base, leaving 5 bases between them. This CDR3 comprises 14 residues. CDR3 DNA sequence: TGTGCCAGTAGTATAGGGCCGAGCAATCAGCCCCAGCATTTT. Translated: CASSIGPSNQPQHF.

J is TRBJ1-4 and V is TRBV29-1, with 8 bases identical to TRBD1. Germline trimming cut 7 bases from V and 7 bases from J; bases unmatched to any gene: 8. CDR1 and CDR2 (germline): SQVTM, ANQGSEA. The CDR3 spans 13 residues. The CDR3 loop reads CSALDRASEKLFF. The CDR3 nucleotides are TGCAGCGCCTTGGACAGGGCGTCTGAAAAACTGTTTTTT.

The rearrangement links TRBV7-6 to TRBJ2-3; tentative D call: TRBD2 (6 bases). The CDR3 is made up of 16 amino acids. Trimming took off 0 bases at V and 6 bases at J, with 16 bases between the two ends. The germline V gene has CDR1 SGHVS and CDR2 FNYEAQ. The chain's CDR3 is CASSLAVEGPRDTQYF. In DNA, the CDR3 is TGTGCCAGCAGCTTAGCAGTGGAGGGCCCCCGGGATACGCAGTATTTT.